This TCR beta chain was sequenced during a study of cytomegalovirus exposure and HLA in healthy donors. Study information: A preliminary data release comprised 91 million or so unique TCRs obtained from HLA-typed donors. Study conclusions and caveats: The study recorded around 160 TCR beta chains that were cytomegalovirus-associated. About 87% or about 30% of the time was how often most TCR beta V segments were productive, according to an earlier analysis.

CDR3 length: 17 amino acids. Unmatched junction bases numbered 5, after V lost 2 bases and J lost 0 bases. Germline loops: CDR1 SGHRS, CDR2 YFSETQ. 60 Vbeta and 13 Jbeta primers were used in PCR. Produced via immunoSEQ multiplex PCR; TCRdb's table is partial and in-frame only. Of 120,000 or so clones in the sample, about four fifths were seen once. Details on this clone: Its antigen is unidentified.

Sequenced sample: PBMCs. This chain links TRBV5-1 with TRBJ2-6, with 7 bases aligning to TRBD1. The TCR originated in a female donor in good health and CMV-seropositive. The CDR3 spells CASSFEGAGSGANVLTF. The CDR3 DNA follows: TGCGCCAGCAGCTTTGAGGGGGCGGGCTCTGGGGCCAACGTCCTGACTTTC.